This is a list of T cell receptor beta chains from one sample in a study of control samples from healthy donors and cancer patients. The assay was immunoSEQ multiplex PCR, and TCRdb's table has in-frame clones only and misses some. The sample consists of about 410,000 clones, about nine tenths of them appearing once. The specimen was PBMCs. The receptors were sampled from a man aged 35 to 55 with head and neck cancer. CDR3s leave out the opening cysteine and the closing phenylalanine or tryptophan.

>TRBJ2-7|TRBV18
ASSPGQGAYEQY
>TRBJ2-4|TRBV28
ASSPTIPQNIQY
>TRBJ1-2|TRBV7-9
ASSFQSGLIANYGYT
>TRBJ2-3|TRBV19
ASTTGQARTDTQY
>TRBJ2-2|TRBV4-2
ASSREDREYTGELF
>TRBJ1-2|TRBV30
AWDGPAYGYT
>TRBJ2-5|TRBV2
ASLTSGEETQY
>TRBJ2-7|TRBV7-9
ASSLGLGDNEQY
>TRBJ1-4|TRBV12-5
ASGLGAGTGYPTNEKLF
>TRBJ1-1|TRBV2
ASSLLKPGQRNTEAF
>TRBJ1-1|TRBV10-3
ASNVQVSGTEAF
>TRBJ1-5|TRBV4-3
ASSQGMGQPQH
>TRBJ2-2|TRBV5-1
ASSLSTRADGELF
>TRBJ1-1|TRBV5-1
ASSLSSRRNTEAF
>TRBJ2-3|TRBV5-1
ASSFGRLGTDTQY
>TRBJ1-5|TRBV3-1/TRBV3-2
ASSGGTGGQPQH
>TRBJ1-2|TRBV6-1
ASSERNYGYT
>TRBJ2-3|TRBV7-3
ASSWTGGRTDTQY
>TRBJ1-5|TRBV2
ASSGRERQPQH
>TRBJ2-5|TRBV4-3
ASSQDHAWGETQY
>TRBJ2-3|TRBV4-1
ASSQEGQRALDTQY
>TRBJ1-1|TRBV28
ASSPGQLNTEAF
>TRBJ1-6|TRBV6-5
ASKGHTNSPLH
>TRBJ1-1|TRBV30
AWSVGSVTEAF
>TRBJ2-2|TRBV5-4
ASSTLRGTGELF
>TRBJ1-5|TRBV19
ASSIITDNQPQH
>TRBJ1-3|TRBV9
ASSVGGQVSGNTIY
>TRBJ1-2|TRBV5-6
ASSLSWGSGYT
>TRBJ1-5|TRBV6-5
ASSPPGPSNQPQH
>TRBJ2-5|TRBV28
ASSFAGEIETQY
>TRBJ1-3|TRBV5-4
ASSLRGARGNTIY
>TRBJ2-7|TRBV28
ASSGGRANYEQY
>TRBJ2-2|TRBV2
ASRPGQSFTGELF
>TRBJ1-5|TRBV30
AWSEAGGQPQH
>TRBJ2-1|TRBV5-8
ASGREWGEQF
>TRBJ2-7|TRBV6-8
ASSPDRGRHYEQY
>TRBJ2-2|TRBV7-9
ASSLLDLF